This is a list of T cell receptor beta chains from one sample in a study of blood T cells in healthy people across ages. TCRdb re-called the 5' RACE reads through MiXCR, storing one row per CDR3 protein. The table records approximately 790,000 distinct CDR3 sequences, under 80% of them present only once. The sequencing input was blood. These receptors were taken from a man under 40 in good health. The CDR3 runs from the conserved cysteine through the conserved F or W. D genes are given only for firm matches.

NA | TRBV10-3 | NA | CAIRDSEQYF
TRBJ1-1 | TRBV6-6 | NA | CASRLDAGNTEAFF
TRBJ1-2 | TRBV12-3/TRBV12-4 | NA | CASSLPGASYYGYTF
TRBJ1-5 | TRBV27 | NA | CASKLRGFDSNQPQHF
TRBJ1-2 | TRBV7-2 | NA | CASSQRESNGYTF
TRBJ1-2 | TRBV2 | NA | CASTIGGYGYTF
TRBJ2-7 | TRBV4-3 | NA | CASSQDTAGTLSYEQYF
TRBJ2-1 | TRBV7-6 | TRBD2 | CASSLRSSGGPYNEQFF
TRBJ2-7 | TRBV6-2/TRBV6-3 | NA | CASSPTGPTYEQYF
TRBJ1-1 | TRBV29-1 | TRBD1 | CSVAGQGDTEAFF
TRBJ2-7 | TRBV11-2 | NA | CASSCAASTGTYF
TRBJ2-6 | TRBV5-1 | NA | CASSPGRLMSGANVLTF
TRBJ1-2 | TRBV9 | NA | CASSVGSARTRGYTF
TRBJ1-2 | TRBV10-3 | TRBD1 | CAISANVVGGKHGYTF
TRBJ2-5 | TRBV7-9 | NA | CASTPPDRWETQYF
TRBJ1-2 | TRBV18 | NA | CASSLQPLYGYTF
TRBJ2-7 | TRBV5-6 | TRBD2 | CASSSAGLVFPEQYF
TRBJ2-7 | TRBV25-1 | TRBD1 | CATGQGSYEQYF
TRBJ1-1 | TRBV10-3 | NA | CATARNTEAFF
TRBJ1-1 | TRBV15 | NA | CATSRDKGGFFTEAFF
TRBJ1-6 | TRBV4-1 | NA | CASSPNWGLRSPLHF
TRBJ2-5 | TRBV15 | NA | CATSRDKGGAAQYF
TRBJ2-3 | TRBV4-2 | NA | CASSLRTDSTDTQYF
TRBJ1-2 | TRBV18 | NA | CASSPREGPYGYTF
TRBJ1-6 | TRBV27 | NA | CASSFSGGIYNSPLHF
TRBJ2-1 | TRBV28 | NA | CASSLGRGEQFF
TRBJ1-5 | TRBV25-1 | NA | CASSEPGLNSNQPQHF
NA | TRBV6-1 | NA | CASSESPLRERETQYF
TRBJ2-7 | TRBV9 | TRBD1 | CASSERGDRGYEQYF
TRBJ1-2 | TRBV5-6 | TRBD1 | CASSLRPLKGAFYGYTF
TRBJ2-5 | TRBV20-1 | NA | CSASETAQETQYF
TRBJ1-4 | TRBV7-2 | NA | CASSQAGQRNEKLFF